This T cell receptor beta chain was identified in a study of blood T cells in healthy people across ages. Primed by a sample-barcoded 5' primer and a J-beta primer mix, a second PCR proceeded for about 7 to 11 cycles. One entry per CDR3 protein results from TCRdb running MiXCR on the 5' RACE reads. The table has roughly 1,800,000 distinct CDR3 sequences, 49% seen once. In terms of origin and age, donors were healthy Caucasian individuals from Russia aged 6 to 90. This CDR3 region has 13 residues. Trimming pared 7 bases from V and 10 bases from J, leaving 19 bases between. The chain joins TRBV12-3 or TRBV12-4 to TRBJ2-5, with D possibly called TRBD1 or TRBD2 (5 bases each). The sequenced material came from blood. This sequence was found in a middle-aged woman in good health. Written as DNA, the CDR3 is TGTGCCAGCAAGCCGGGACGGCATTTCGGCCAGTACTTC. Protein product: CASKPGRHFGQYF.